This T cell receptor (beta chain) was sequenced in a study of blood T cell repertoires in COVID-19. In the study overall: COVID-19 samples, acute and convalescent, were from the United States, Italy and Spain. From T cells, B-cell-depleted T cells, or PBMCs came the material, which was cDNA or gDNA.

Recovered Cohort 3 donors showed two negative PCRs, clearance, or symptom resolution. J lost 2 bases, V lost 7 bases, and 14 bases had no gene match. The CDR3 has 17 amino acids. The germline V gene encodes CDR1 LNHDA and CDR2 SQIVND (reference sequence). Using immunoSEQ multiplex PCR, the repertoire was profiled, and TCRdb retains in-frame clones only, with some absent. The data show about 350,000 clones, roughly 84% seen once. The clonotype comes from a woman aged 25 to 45 who had recovered from COVID-19. This rearrangement joins TRBV19 to TRBJ1-1, with 9 nucleotides matching TRBD1. The source material was PBMCs or T cells enriched from blood (not recorded which). CDR3 sequence (DNA): TGTGCCAGTACCCCGACCGGGACAGGGACTTTTAACACTGAAGCTTTCTTT. This gives the protein CASTPTGTGTFNTEAFF.